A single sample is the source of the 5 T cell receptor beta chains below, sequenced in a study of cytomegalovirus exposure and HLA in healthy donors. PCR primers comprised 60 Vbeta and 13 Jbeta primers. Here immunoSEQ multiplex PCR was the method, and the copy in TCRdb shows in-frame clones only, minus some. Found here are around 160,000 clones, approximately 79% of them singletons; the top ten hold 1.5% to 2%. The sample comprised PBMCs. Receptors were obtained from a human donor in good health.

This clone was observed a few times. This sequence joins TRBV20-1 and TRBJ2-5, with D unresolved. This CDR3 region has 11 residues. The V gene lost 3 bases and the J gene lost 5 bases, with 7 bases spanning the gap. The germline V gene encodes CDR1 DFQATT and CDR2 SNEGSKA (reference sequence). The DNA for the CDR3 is TGCAGTGCTAGGCCCCAGGAGACCCAGTACTTC. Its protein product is CSARPQETQYF.

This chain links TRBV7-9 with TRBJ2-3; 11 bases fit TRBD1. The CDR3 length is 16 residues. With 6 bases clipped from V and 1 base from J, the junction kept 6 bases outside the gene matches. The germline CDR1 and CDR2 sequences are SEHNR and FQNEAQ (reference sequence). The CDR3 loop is CASRRDRGYGTDTQYF. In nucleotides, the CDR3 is TGTGCCAGCAGGAGGGACAGGGGGTACGGCACAGATACGCAGTATTTT.

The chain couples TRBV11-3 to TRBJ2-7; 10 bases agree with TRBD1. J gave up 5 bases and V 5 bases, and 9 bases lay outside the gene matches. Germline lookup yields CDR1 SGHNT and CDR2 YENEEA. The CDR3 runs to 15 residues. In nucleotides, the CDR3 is TGTGCCAGCAGCATCGGGACAGGGGAGAGGGACGAGCAGTACTTC. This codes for CASSIGTGERDEQYF.

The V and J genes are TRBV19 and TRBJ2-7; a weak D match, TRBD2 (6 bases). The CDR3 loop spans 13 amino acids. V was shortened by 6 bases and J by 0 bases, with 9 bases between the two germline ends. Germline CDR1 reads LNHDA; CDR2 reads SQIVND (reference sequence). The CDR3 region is CASSSDYSYEQYF. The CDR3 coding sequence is TGTGCCAGTAGCTCGGACTACTCCTACGAGCAGTACTTC.

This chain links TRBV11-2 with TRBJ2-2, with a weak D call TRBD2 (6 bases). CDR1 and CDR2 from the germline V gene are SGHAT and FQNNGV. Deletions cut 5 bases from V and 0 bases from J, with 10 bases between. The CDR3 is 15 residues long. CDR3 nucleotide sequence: TGTGCCAGCAGCCCGGGACTTACGAACACCGGGGAGCTGTTTTTT. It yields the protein CASSPGLTNTGELFF.